This T cell receptor (beta chain) was captured by sequencing in a study of T cells in Graves' hyperthyroidism and ophthalmopathy. General study results and limits: Among thyroid clonotypes expanded above 0.001, most also appeared in blood.

Ophthalmopathy patients all had a Clinical Activity Score of at least 3, a NOSPECS grade of at least 4 and disease under 3 months old. Uncontrolled infection, other autoimmune disease, pregnancy or lactation excluded patients. This CDR3 has 16 amino acids. Germline-derived CDR1 and CDR2 are DFQATT and SNEGSKA (reference sequence). Trimming left V 0 bases short and J 0 bases short, with 14 bases between. The source material, RNA transcripts, was used to amplify TCR beta CDR3 regions. Researchers ran a first-round RT-PCR on the TCR CDR3 using the HTBI primer set. TCRdb ran MiXCR on the multiplex PCR reads and lists one entry per CDR3 protein. The sample has around 600,000 distinct CDR3 sequences, 15% to 20% seen once; the top ten hold around 3.5%. Comments on this clonotype: The antigen remains unidentified.

This sequence originates from a woman between 40 and 55 years old with Graves' ophthalmopathy. Sequenced input: blood. The rearrangement joins TRBV20-1 to TRBJ1-1; D is possibly TRBD1 (5 bases). CDR3 residues: CSARDFHRLMNTEAFF. The CDR3 DNA follows: TGCAGTGCTAGAGATTTCCACAGGCTCATGAACACTGAAGCTTTCTTT.